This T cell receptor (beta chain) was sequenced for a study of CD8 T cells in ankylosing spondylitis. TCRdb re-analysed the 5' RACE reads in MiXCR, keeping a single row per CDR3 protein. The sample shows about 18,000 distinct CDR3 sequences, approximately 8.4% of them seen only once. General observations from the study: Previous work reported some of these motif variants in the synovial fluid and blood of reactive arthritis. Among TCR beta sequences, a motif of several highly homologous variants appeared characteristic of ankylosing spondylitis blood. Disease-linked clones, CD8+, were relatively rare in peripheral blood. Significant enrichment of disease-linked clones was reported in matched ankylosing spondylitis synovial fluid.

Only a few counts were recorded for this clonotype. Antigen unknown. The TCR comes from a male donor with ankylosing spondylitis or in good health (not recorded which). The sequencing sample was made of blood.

CDR3: CAISDLRNTEAFF. Here the CDR3 DNA reads TGTGCCATCAGTGATCTCAGGAACACTGAAGCTTTCTTT. The chain employs TRBV10-3 and TRBJ1-1, with D unresolved. Germline CDR1 and CDR2: ENHRY and SYGVKD. V was cut by 3 bases and J by 1 base, with 6 bases left in between. The CDR3 runs 13 residues.